One and the same sample provided the 2 T cell receptor beta chains below, sequenced in a study of blood T cell repertoires in COVID-19. TCRdb keeps only in-frame clones here, not all; method: immunoSEQ multiplex PCR. The repertoire holds 100,000 to 150,000 clones, with 86% as singletons. The source material was PBMCs or T cells enriched from blood (not recorded which). Source of these receptors: a woman aged 45 to 65 who had recovered from COVID-19.

CDR3 sequence (DNA): TGTGCCAGCGGGCCCGACAGGGGGCTTGAGCAGTACTTC. Protein: CASGPDRGLEQYF. The rearrangement joins TRBV19 to TRBJ2-7; 10 nucleotides match TRBD1. The germline V gene encodes CDR1 LNHDA and CDR2 SQIVND (reference sequence). V was clipped by 9 bases and J by 7 bases; unmatched bases: 9. The CDR3 consists of 13 residues.

This chain joins TRBV11-2 and TRBJ1-1, with a weak D call TRBD1 (6 bases). This CDR3 contains 14 residues. V shed 7 bases and J shed 2 bases, with 14 bases lying between them. Germline lookup yields CDR1 SGHAT and CDR2 FQNNGV. The CDR3 loop reads CASNPTGFNTEAFF. The CDR3 DNA is TGTGCCAGCAACCCCACAGGGTTTAACACTGAAGCTTTCTTT.